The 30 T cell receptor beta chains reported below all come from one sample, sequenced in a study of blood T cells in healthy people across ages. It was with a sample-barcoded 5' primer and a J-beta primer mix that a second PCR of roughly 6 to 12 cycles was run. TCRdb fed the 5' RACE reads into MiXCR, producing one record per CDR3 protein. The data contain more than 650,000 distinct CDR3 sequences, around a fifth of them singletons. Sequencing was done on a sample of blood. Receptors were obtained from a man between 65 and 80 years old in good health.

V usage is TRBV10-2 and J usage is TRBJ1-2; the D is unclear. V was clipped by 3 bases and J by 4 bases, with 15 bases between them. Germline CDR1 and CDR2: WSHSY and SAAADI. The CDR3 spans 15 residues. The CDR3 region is CASSDSPAGSYGYTF. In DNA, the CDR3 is TGCGCCAGCAGTGATTCCCCCGCAGGCTCCTATGGCTACACCTTC.

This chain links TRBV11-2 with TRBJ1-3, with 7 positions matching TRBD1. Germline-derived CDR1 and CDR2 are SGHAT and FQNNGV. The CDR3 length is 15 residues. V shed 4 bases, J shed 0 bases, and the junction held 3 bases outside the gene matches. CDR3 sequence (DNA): TGTGCCAGCAGCTGGACAGGCCCCTCTGGAAACACCATATATTTT. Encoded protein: CASSWTGPSGNTIYF.

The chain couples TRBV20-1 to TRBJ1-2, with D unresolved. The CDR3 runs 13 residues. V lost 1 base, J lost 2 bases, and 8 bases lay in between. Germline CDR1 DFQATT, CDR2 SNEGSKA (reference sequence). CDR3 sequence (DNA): TGCAGTGCTAGAGTTGCGGGGAACTATGGCTACACCTTC. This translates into CSARVAGNYGYTF.

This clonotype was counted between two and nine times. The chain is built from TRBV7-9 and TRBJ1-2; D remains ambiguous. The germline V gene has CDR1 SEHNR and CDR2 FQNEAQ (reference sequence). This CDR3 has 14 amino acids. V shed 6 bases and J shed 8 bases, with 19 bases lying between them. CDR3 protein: CASSSLGGGRGYTF. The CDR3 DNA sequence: TGTGCCAGCAGTTCCCTAGGAGGCGGGCGAGGCTACACCTTC.

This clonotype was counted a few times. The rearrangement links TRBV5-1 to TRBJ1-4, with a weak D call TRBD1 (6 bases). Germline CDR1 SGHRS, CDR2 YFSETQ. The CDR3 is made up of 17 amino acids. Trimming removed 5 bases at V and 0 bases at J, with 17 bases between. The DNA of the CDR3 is TGCGCCAGCAGACTTCAAGCCAGGACAGCAACTAATGAAAAACTGTTTTTT. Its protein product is CASRLQARTATNEKLFF.

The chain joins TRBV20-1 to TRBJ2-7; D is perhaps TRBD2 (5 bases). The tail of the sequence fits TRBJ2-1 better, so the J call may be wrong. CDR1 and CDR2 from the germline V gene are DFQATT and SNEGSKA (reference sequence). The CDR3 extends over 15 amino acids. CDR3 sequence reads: CSARKYGGPSNEQFF. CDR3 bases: TGCAGTGCTAGAAAGTATGGAGGACCAAGCAATGAGCAGTTCTTC.

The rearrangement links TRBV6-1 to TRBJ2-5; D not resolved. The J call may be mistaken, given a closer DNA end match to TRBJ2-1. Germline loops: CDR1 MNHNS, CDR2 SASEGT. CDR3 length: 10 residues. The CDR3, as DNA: TGTGCCAGTATTCCGCATGAGCAGTTCTTC. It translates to CASIPHEQFF.

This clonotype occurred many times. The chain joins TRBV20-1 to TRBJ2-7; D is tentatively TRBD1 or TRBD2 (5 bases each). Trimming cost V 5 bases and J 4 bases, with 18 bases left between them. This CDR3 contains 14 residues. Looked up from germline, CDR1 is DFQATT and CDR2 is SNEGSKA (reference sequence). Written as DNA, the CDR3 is TGCAGTGCTGACCACGGGACCCCTGCGTACGAGCAGTACTTC. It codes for CSADHGTPAYEQYF.

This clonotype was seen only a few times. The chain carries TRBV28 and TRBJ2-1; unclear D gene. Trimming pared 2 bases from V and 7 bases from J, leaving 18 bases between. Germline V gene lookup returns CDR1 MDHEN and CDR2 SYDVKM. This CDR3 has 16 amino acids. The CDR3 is CASSLTGSELTNEQFF. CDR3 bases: TGTGCCAGCAGTTTAACCGGGTCGGAGCTAACGAATGAGCAGTTCTTC.

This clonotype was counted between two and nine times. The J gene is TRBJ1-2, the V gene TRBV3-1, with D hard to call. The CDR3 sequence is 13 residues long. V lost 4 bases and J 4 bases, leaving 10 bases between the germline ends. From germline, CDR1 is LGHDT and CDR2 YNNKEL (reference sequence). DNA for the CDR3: TGTGCCAGCAGCCTCCGTCCGATCTATGGCTACACCTTC. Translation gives CASSLRPIYGYTF.

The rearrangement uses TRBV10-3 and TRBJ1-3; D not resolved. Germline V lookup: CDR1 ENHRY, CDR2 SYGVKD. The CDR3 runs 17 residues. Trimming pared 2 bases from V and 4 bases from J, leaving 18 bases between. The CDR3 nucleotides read TGTGCCATCAGTGAGCGCCCTCGGGGAACAGTCGGAAACACCATATATTTT. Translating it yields CAISERPRGTVGNTIYF.

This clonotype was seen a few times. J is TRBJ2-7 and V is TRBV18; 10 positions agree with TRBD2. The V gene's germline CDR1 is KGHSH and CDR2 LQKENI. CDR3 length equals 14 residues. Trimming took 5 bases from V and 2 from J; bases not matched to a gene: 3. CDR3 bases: TGTGCCAGCTCAGTTAGCGGGGGGACCTACGAGCAGTACTTC. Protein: CASSVSGGTYEQYF.

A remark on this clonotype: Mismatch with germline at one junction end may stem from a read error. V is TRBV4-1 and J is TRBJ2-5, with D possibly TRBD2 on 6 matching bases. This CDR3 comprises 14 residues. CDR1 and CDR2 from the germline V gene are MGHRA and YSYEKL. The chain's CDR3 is CAGSQSGGQETQYF. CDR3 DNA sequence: TGCGCCGGCAGCCAATCCGGGGGCCAAGAGACCCAGTACTTC.

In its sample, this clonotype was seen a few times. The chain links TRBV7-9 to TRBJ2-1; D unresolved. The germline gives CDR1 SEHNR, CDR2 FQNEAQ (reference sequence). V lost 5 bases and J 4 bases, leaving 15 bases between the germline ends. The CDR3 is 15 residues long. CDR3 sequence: CASSTYPGRYNEQFF. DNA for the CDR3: TGTGCCAGCAGCACCTACCCTGGGCGGTACAATGAGCAGTTCTTC.

CDR3 protein: CASRTGTGFVEKLFF. The CDR3 nucleotides read TGTGCCAGCAGGACCGGGACCGGCTTCGTCGAAAAACTGTTTTTT. The chain recombines TRBV2 with TRBJ1-4; possible D gene TRBD1, 5 bases. Germline CDR1 is SNHLY and CDR2 is FYNNEI. The V end was cut by 6 bases, the J end by 8 bases, with 19 bases between. The length of the CDR3 is 15 residues.

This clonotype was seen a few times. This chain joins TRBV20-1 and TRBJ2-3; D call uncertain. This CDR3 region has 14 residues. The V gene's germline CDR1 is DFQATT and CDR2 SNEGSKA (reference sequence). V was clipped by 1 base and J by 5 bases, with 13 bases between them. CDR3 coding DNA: TGCAGTGCTAGAGTGGGTAGCTCGGGAGATACGCAGTATTTT. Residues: CSARVGSSGDTQYF.

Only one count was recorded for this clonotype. DNA for the CDR3: TGTGCCACCAGTGACCAAACAGGCCTTCCCAGAGATACGCAGTATTTT. This codes for CATSDQTGLPRDTQYF. The V gene is TRBV24-1, the J gene TRBJ2-3; possibly TRBD1 for D (5 bases). CDR1 KGHDR and CDR2 SFDVKD come from the germline V gene. This CDR3 is built from 16 residues. V lost 4 bases and J 5 bases, leaving 18 bases between the germline ends.

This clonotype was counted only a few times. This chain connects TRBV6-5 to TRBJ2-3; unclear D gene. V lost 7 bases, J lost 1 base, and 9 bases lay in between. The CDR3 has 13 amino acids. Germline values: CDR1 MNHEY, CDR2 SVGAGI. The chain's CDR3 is CASTPLGTDTQYF. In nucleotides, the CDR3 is TGTGCCAGCACCCCGCTAGGCACAGATACGCAGTATTTT.

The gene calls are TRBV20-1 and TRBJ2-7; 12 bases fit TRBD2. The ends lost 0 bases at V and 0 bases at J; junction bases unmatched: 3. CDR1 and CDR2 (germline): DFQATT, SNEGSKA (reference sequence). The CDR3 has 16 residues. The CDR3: CSARDRTSGNSYEQYV. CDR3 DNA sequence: TGCAGTGCTAGAGATCGGACTAGCGGGAACTCCTACGAGCAGTACGTC.

Here the CDR3 reads CASSRVGDQETQYF. The CDR3 DNA follows: TGCGCCAGCAGCCGAGTGGGGGACCAAGAGACCCAGTACTTC. The J gene is TRBJ2-5, the V gene TRBV5-1, with D possibly called TRBD1 or TRBD2 (5 bases each). The germline CDR1 and CDR2 sequences are SGHRS and YFSETQ. Trimming shortened V by 4 bases and J by 0 bases, and 10 bases separated the two germline ends. CDR3 length equals 14 residues. The full variable domain, its missing parts supplied by reference TRBV5-1 and TRBJ2-5, is KAGVTQTPRYLIKTRGQQVTLSCSPISGHRSVSWYQQTPGQGLQFLFEYFSETQRNKGNFPGRFSGRQFSNSRSEMNVSTLELGDSALYLCASSRVGDQETQYFGPGTRLLVL.

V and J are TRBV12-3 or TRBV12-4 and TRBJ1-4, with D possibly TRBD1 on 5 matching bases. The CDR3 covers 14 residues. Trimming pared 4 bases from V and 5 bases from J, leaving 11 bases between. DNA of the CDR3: TGTGCCAGCAGTTACGGGGCGGGCAATGAAAAACTGTTTTTT. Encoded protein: CASSYGAGNEKLFF.

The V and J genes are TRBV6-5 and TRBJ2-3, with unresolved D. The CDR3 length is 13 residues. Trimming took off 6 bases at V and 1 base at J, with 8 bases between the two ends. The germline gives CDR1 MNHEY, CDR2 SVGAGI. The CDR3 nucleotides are TGTGCCAGCAGCCGAATTCGCACAGATACGCAGTATTTT. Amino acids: CASSRIRTDTQYF.

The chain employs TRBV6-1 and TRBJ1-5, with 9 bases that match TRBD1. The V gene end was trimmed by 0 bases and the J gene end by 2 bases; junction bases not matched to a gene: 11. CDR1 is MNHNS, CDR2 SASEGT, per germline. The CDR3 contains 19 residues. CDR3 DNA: TGTGCCAGCAGTGAAGCGAGGACGGACAGGGGTTTACGCAATCAGCCCCAGCATTTT. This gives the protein CASSEARTDRGLRNQPQHF.

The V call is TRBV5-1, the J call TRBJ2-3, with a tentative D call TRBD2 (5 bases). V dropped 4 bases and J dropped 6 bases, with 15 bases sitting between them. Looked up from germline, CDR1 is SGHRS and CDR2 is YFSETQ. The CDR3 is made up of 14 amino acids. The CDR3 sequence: CASSLAQGFDTQYF. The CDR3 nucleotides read TGCGCCAGCAGCCTAGCTCAAGGGTTTGATACGCAGTATTTT.

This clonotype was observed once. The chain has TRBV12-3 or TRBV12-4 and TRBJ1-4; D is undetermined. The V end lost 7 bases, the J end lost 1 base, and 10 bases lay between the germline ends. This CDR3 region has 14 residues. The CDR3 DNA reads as TGTGCCAGCAATCACGGAAGAACTAATGAAAAACTGTTTTTT. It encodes CASNHGRTNEKLFF.

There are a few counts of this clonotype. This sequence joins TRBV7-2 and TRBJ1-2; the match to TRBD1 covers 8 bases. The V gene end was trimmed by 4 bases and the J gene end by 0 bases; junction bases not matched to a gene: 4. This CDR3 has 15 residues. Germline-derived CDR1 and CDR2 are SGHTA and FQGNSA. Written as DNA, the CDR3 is TGTGCCAGCAGCTCTCCGGGACAGGCTAACTATGGCTACACCTTC. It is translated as CASSSPGQANYGYTF. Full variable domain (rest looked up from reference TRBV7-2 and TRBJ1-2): GAGVSQSPSNKVTEKGKDVELRCDPISGHTALYWYRQSLGQGLEFLIYFQGNSAPDKSGLPSDRFSAERTGGSVSTLTIQRTQQEDSAVYLCASSSPGQANYGYTFGSGTRLTVV.

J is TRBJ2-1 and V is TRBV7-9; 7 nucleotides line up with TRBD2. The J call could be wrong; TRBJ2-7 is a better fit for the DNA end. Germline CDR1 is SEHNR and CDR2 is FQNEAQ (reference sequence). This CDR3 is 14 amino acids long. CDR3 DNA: TGTGCCAGCAGCTCCGCGGGAGAAAGGTACGAGCAGTACGTC. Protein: CASSSAGERYEQYV.

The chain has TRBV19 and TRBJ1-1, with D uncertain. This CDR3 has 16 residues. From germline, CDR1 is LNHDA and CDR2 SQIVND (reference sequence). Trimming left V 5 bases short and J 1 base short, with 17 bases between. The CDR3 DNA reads TGTGCCAGTAGTTCCCGGTCCGGCAGGCAGAACACTGAAGCTTTCTTT. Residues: CASSSRSGRQNTEAFF.

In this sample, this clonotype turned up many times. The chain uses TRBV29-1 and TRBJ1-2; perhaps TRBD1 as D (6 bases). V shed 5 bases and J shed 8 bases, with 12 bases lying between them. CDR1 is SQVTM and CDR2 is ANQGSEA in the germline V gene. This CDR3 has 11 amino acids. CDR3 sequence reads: CSVQQGQGYTF. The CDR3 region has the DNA TGCAGCGTTCAACAGGGACAAGGCTACACCTTC.

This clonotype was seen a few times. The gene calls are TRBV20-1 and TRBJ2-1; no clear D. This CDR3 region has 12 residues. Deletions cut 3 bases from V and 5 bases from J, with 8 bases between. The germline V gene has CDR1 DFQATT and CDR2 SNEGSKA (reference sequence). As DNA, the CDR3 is TGCAGTGCTAGTAAGGCAGACAATGAGCAGTTCTTC. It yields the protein CSASKADNEQFF.